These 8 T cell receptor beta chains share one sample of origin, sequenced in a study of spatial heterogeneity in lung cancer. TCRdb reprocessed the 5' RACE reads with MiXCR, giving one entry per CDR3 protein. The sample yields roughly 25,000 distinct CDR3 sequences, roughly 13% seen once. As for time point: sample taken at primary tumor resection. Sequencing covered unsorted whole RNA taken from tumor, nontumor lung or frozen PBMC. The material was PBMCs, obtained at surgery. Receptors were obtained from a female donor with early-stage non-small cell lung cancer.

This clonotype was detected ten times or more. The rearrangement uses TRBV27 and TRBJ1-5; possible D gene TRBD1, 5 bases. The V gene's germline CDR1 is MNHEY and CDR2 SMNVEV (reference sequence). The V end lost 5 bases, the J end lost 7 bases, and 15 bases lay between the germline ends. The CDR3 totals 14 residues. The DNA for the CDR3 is TGTGCCAGCAGTGTCTGGGGGGTAGAACAGCCCCAGCATTTT. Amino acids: CASSVWGVEQPQHF.

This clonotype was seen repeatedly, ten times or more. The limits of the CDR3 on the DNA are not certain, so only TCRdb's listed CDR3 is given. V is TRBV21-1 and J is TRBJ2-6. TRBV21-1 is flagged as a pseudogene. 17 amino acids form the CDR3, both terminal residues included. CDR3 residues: CASSKVAGGSGANVLTF.

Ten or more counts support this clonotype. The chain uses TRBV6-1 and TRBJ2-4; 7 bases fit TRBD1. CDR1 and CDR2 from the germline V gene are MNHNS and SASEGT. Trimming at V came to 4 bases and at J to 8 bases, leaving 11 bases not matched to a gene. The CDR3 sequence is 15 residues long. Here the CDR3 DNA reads TGTGCCAGCAGTGGACGCCGGGACAGAGGGGACATTCAGTACTTC. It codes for CASSGRRDRGDIQYF.

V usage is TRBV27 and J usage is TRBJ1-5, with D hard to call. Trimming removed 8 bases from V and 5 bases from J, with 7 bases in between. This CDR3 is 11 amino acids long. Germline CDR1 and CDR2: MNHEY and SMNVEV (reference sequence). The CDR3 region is CASGIHQPQHF. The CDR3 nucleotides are TGTGCCAGCGGTATTCATCAGCCCCAGCATTTT.

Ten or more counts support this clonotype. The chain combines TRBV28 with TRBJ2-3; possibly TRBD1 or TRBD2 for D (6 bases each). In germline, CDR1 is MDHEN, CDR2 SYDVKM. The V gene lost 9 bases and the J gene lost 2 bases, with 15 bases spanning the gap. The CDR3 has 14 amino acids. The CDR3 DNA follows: TGTGCCAGACTAAGGGGGGACATCACAGATACGCAGTATTTT. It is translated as CARLRGDITDTQYF.

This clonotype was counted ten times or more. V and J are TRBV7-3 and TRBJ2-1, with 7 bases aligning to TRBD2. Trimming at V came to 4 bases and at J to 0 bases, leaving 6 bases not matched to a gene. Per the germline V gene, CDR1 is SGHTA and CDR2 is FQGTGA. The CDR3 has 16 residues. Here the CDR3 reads CASSSTSPSSYNEQFF. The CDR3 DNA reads TGTGCCAGCAGCTCGACTAGCCCCAGCTCCTACAATGAGCAGTTCTTC.

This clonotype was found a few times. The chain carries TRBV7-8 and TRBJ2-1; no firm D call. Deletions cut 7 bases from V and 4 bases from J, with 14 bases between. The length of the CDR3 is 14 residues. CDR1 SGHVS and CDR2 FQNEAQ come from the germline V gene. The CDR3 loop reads CASTRQSTYNEQFF. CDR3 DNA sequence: TGTGCCAGCACAAGGCAGTCAACTTACAATGAGCAGTTCTTC.

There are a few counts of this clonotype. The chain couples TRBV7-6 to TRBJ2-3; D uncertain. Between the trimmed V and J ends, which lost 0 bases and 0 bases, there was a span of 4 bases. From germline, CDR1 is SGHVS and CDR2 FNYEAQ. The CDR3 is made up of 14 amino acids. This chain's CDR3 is CASSLAGSTDTQYF. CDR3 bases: TGTGCCAGCAGCTTAGCGGGCAGCACAGATACGCAGTATTTT. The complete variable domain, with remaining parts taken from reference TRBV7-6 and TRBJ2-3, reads GAGVSQSPRYKVTKRGQDVALRCDPISGHVSLYWYRQALGQGPEFLTYFNYEAQQDKSGLPNDRFSAERPEGSISTLTIQRTEQRDSAMYRCASSLAGSTDTQYFGPGTRLTVL.